Following are 18 T cell receptor beta chains from one sample sequenced in a study of cytomegalovirus exposure and HLA in healthy donors. Amplification used 60 Vbeta primers and 13 Jbeta primers. Here immunoSEQ multiplex PCR was the method, and the copy in TCRdb shows in-frame clones only, minus some. The profile shows roughly 130,000 clones, roughly 78% of them singletons. Sample: PBMCs. The receptor source for this set is a male donor in good health and CMV-seronegative.

The J gene is TRBJ2-7, the V gene TRBV30; 7 bases fit TRBD1. V trimming: 5 bases; J trimming: 2 bases; junction bases outside the gene matches: 3. CDR1 GTSNPN and CDR2 SVGIG come from the germline V gene (reference sequence). The CDR3 loop spans 12 amino acids. The CDR3 here is CAWGDRAYEQYF. CDR3 sequence (DNA): TGTGCCTGGGGGGACAGAGCCTACGAGCAGTACTTC.

The chain links TRBV11-2 to TRBJ1-1; maybe TRBD1 (6 bases). Germline-derived CDR1 and CDR2 are SGHAT and FQNNGV. V lost 6 bases and J lost 5, with 16 bases in between. This CDR3 spans 14 amino acids. CDR3 nucleotide sequence: TGTGCCAGCAGGAAAATCAACAGGGAAACTGAAGCTTTCTTT. Translation gives CASRKINRETEAFF.

The V and J genes are TRBV21-1 and TRBJ2-5; the table's D gene call, TRBD2, was not cross checked with the DNA. The DNA matches TRBJ2-7 better at its end, which makes the J call doubtful. TRBV21-1 is recorded as a pseudogene. The length of the CDR3 is 19 residues. CDR3 amino acids: CASSILRQGDSGGSYEQYF. CDR3 coding DNA: TGTGCCAGCAGCATCCTCCGACAGGGTGATAGCGGGGGTTCCTACGAGCAGTACTTC.

This clone was recorded a few times. This chain uses TRBV5-6 with TRBJ2-1, with 13 bases lining up with TRBD2. V lost 3 bases and J lost 1; bases outside the gene matches: 4. CDR1 is SGHDT, CDR2 YYEEEE, per germline. The CDR3 has 17 amino acids. The CDR3: CASSWPGLAGSYNEQFF. Written as DNA, the CDR3 is TGTGCCAGCAGCTGGCCGGGACTAGCGGGGTCCTACAATGAGCAGTTCTTC.

The chain has TRBV6-5 and TRBJ1-5; no reliable D call. Trimming shortened V by 4 bases and J by 5 bases, and 9 bases separated the two germline ends. Per germline, CDR1 MNHEY and CDR2 SVGAGI. The CDR3 consists of 13 residues. CDR3 nucleotides: TGTGCCAGCAGTTTCGCCGGGGATCAGCCCCAGCATTTT. Protein: CASSFAGDQPQHF.

In its sample, this clone was seen a few times. This chain joins TRBV5-3 and TRBJ2-4; 8 bases map to TRBD2. TRBV5-3 is treated as an ORF (open reading frame) with a function not yet certain. The J segment lost 3 bases and the V segment lost 4 bases, leaving 12 bases of the junction unmatched. The CDR3 spans 17 residues. The CDR3 DNA reads TGTGCCAGAAGCCCGGGGGGGGTGATGAATGACAAAAACATTCAGTACTTC. This translates into CARSPGGVMNDKNIQYF.

The sample holds one count of this clone. The V call is TRBV7-8, the J call TRBJ2-4; TRBD2 might be the D (6 bases). Germline V gives CDR1 SGHVS, CDR2 FQNEAQ. The ends were cut back, 6 bases at V and 0 bases at J, with 15 bases in the middle. This CDR3 has 16 amino acids. The CDR3 sequence is CASSYGTALAKNIQYF. CDR3 DNA: TGTGCCAGCAGTTACGGGACTGCGCTAGCCAAAAACATTCAGTACTTC.

The DNA for the CDR3 is TGTGCCAGCAGTTTTTCCCCATCTAACTATGGCTACACCTTC. Its translation is CASSFSPSNYGYTF. V gene TRBV27 combines with J gene TRBJ1-2; no clear D. The V and J ends lost 3 bases and 0 bases respectively, with 8 bases between them. Germline CDR1 and CDR2: MNHEY and SMNVEV (reference sequence). This CDR3 is built from 14 residues.

This chain uses TRBV30 with TRBJ2-4; possibly TRBD1 for D (6 bases). This CDR3 contains 15 residues. Trimming removed 2 bases from V and 4 bases from J, with 15 bases in between. Germline-derived CDR1 and CDR2 are GTSNPN and SVGIG (reference sequence). CDR3 sequence: CAWSPPAGAKNIQYF. The CDR3 region has the DNA TGTGCCTGGAGTCCCCCGGCAGGGGCTAAAAACATTCAGTACTTC.

V and J are TRBV19 and TRBJ1-2; D is undetermined. The ends were cut back, 2 bases at V and 8 bases at J, with 12 bases in the middle. Germline V gene data show CDR1 as LNHDA and CDR2 as SQIVND (reference sequence). The CDR3 has 13 amino acids. In nucleotides, the CDR3 is TGTGCCAGTAGTATAAACCCGGGGAGCGGCTACACCTTC. Protein: CASSINPGSGYTF.

This clone came up a few times. This chain uses TRBV11-3 with TRBJ1-3, with 7 positions matching TRBD1. There are 13 residues in the CDR3. The V segment lost 9 bases and the J segment 1 base; nucleotides outside the gene matches: 3. CDR1 SGHNT and CDR2 YENEEA come from the germline V gene. As DNA, the CDR3 is TGTGCCAGGACAGGGAAATCTGGAAACACCATATATTTT. This encodes CARTGKSGNTIYF. Combining the CDR3 with reference TRBV11-3 and TRBJ1-3 gives the whole variable domain EAGVVQSPRYKIIEKKQPVAFWCNPISGHNTLYWYLQNLGQGPELLIRYENEEAVDDSQLPKDRFSAERLKGVDSTLKIQPAELGDSAVYLCARTGKSGNTIYFGEGSWLTVV.

The chain combines TRBV7-2 with TRBJ2-7; 8 bases fit TRBD2. CDR1 SGHTA and CDR2 FQGNSA come from the germline V gene. J was trimmed by 3 bases and V by 4 bases; bases with no gene match: 8. This CDR3 is built from 15 residues. The CDR3 DNA follows: TGTGCCAGCAGCTCCGGGAGGGGGGGCATCTACGAGCAGTACTTC. Protein product: CASSSGRGGIYEQYF.

V gene TRBV4-3 combines with J gene TRBJ1-2; D may be TRBD1 (5 bases). The CDR3 sequence is 15 residues long. V shed 0 bases and J shed 2 bases, with 10 bases lying between them. The germline CDR1 and CDR2 sequences are LGHNA and YSLEER. The CDR3 bases are TGCGCCAGCAGCCAAGATCTCGACAGAAACTATGGCTACACCTTC. Translated, it gives CASSQDLDRNYGYTF.

The chain carries TRBV25-1 and TRBJ2-7; TRBD2 agrees at 8 bases. The CDR3 has 14 amino acids. Germline V gene data show CDR1 as MGHDK and CDR2 as SYGVNS. V trimming: 3 bases; J trimming: 6 bases; junction bases outside the gene matches: 7. This chain's CDR3 is CASSDAGGRAEQYF. The CDR3 nucleotides are TGTGCCAGCAGTGATGCGGGGGGCAGGGCCGAGCAGTACTTC.

The rearrangement joins TRBV6-1 to TRBJ1-1, with 9 bases aligning to TRBD1. The CDR3 spans 16 residues. The ends lost 4 bases at V and 5 bases at J; junction bases unmatched: 11. Germline V lookup: CDR1 MNHNS, CDR2 SASEGT. In DNA form, the CDR3 reads TGTGCCAGCAGTGTTAACCCGGGGACAGGGAAAACTGAAGCTTTCTTT. Protein: CASSVNPGTGKTEAFF.

J is TRBJ2-4 and V is TRBV2; possibly TRBD1 for D (6 bases). Germline CDR1 reads SNHLY; CDR2 reads FYNNEI. The V end was cut by 7 bases, the J end by 7 bases, with 14 bases between. This CDR3 has 13 amino acids. The CDR3 region has the DNA TGTGCCAGCAAAGACAGGATGAGGAACATTCAGTACTTC. Encoded protein: CASKDRMRNIQYF. Together with reference TRBV2 and TRBJ2-4, the CDR3 gives the full variable domain: EPEVTQTPSHQVTQMGQEVILRCVPISNHLYFYWYRQILGQKVEFLVSFYNNEISEKSEIFDDQFSVERPDGSNFTLKIRSTKLEDSAMYFCASKDRMRNIQYFGAGTRLSVL.

The CDR3 region is CASSESGGEQFF. CDR3 nucleotide sequence: TGCGCCAGCAGTGAGTCGGGAGGTGAGCAGTTCTTC. The J gene is TRBJ2-1, the V gene TRBV10-1; tentatively, D is TRBD2 (6 bases). This CDR3 has 12 residues. The V and J ends lost 0 bases and 9 bases respectively, with 6 bases between them. Germline V CDR1 and CDR2: WNHNN, SYGVQD (reference sequence).

The table lists this clone with a count of one. The chain links TRBV7-9 to TRBJ2-7; 10 positions match TRBD2. Germline lookup yields CDR1 SEHNR and CDR2 FQNEAQ (reference sequence). This CDR3 region has 13 residues. The V and J ends lost 10 bases and 0 bases, in that order; junction bases with no gene match: 3. CDR3 amino acids: CATSGRASYEQYF. CDR3 nucleotide sequence: TGTGCCACGAGCGGGAGGGCCTCCTACGAGCAGTACTTC.